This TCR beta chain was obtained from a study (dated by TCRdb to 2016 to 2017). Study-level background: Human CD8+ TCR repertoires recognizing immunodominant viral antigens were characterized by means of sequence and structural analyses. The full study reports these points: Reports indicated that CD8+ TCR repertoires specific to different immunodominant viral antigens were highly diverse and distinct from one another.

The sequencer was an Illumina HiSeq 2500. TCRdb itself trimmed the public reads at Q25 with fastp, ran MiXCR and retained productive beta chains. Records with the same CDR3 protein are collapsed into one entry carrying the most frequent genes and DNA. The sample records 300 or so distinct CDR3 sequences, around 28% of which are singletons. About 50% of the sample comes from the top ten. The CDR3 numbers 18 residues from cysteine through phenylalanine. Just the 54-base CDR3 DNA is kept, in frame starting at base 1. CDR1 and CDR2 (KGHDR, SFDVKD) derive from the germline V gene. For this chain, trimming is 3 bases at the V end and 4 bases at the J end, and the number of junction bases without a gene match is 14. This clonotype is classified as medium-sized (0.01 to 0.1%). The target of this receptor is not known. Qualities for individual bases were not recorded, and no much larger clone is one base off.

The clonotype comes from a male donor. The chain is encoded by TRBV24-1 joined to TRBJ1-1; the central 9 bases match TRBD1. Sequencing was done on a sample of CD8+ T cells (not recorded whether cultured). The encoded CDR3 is CATSDPGGDRETGTEAFF. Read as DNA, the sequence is TGTGCCACCAGTGATCCGGGGGGGGACAGGGAGACGGGCACTGAAGCTTTCTTT.